This T cell receptor beta chain comes out of a study of shared clonotypes between healthy human individuals. Study outcomes and limitations: Naive subsets, compared against memory subsets, generally had larger estimated richness values. Sorted-subset samples were not fully sequenced, rarefaction indicated.

This clone showed up just once. The antigen is not known. Investigators divided CD4+ cells into CD45RA+ naive and CD45RA-negative memory subsets. Original methodology: ImmunoSEQ yielded junction-only sequences lacking quality scores, so filtering differed. Clones were sequenced by immunoSEQ multiplex PCR, and TCRdb holds only the in-frame ones, with some missing. The V and J calls and clone size are taken from that table; D and trimming were inferred from the DNA. Found here are millions of clones, 90% to 95% of them singletons; the top ten hold about 0.13%. The V and J ends lost 1 base and 7 bases respectively, with 17 bases between them. CDR1 is LNHNV, CDR2 YYDKDF, per germline (reference sequence). There are 17 residues in the CDR3.

The chain recombines TRBV15 with TRBJ1-6; D ambiguous. The source is a man between 18 and 35 years old in good health. Material: naive CD4+ T cells sorted from blood. As to subset: CD45RA+ positively selected. The CDR3 DNA sequence: TGTGCCACCAGCAGAGTGCATGGAACCCCCACGAATTCACCCCTCCACTTT. It is translated as CATSRVHGTPTNSPLHF.